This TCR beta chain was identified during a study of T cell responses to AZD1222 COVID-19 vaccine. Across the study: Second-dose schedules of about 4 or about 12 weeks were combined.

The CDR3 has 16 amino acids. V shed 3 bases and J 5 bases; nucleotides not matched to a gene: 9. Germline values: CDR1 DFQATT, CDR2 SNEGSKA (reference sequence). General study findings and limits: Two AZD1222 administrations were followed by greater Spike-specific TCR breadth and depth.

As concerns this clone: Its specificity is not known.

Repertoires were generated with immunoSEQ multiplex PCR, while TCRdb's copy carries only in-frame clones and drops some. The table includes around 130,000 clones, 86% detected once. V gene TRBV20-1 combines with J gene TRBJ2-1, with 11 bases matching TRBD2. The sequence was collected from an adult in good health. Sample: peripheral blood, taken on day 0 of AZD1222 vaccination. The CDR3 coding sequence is TGCAGTGCTAGTTCCCCTAGCGGGAGGCATGACAATGAGCAGTTCTTC. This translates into CSASSPSGRHDNEQFF.